This record covers a single T cell receptor (beta chain). This CDR3 contains 13 residues. V lost 4 bases, J lost 4 bases, and 10 bases lay in between. The germline gives CDR1 LGHDT, CDR2 YNNKEL (reference sequence). This record belongs to a study of blood T cell repertoires in COVID-19. Study-wide context: The cDNA or gDNA used as material had been derived from T cells, B-cell-depleted T cells, or PBMCs.

Original analysis: From reference gene primer amplification, estimates of nucleated cell counts were derived. Sequencing used immunoSEQ multiplex PCR; TCRdb keeps in-frame clones, though not all of them. Clonal size and the V and J genes are those of that table, whereas D and trimming came from the DNA. The sample shows fewer than 400,000 clones, around nine tenths of them seen only once. For recovered donors of Cohort 3, there were two negative PCRs, clearance, or symptom resolution. This rearrangement joins TRBV3-1 (or the pseudogene TRBV3-2) to TRBJ1-2; D is uncertain. The receptor comes from a man in his sixties who had recovered from COVID-19. The sample consisted of PBMCs or T cells enriched from blood (not recorded which). The CDR3 DNA reads TGTGCCAGCAGCCCGGGTAACCCCTATGGCTACACCTTC. Translated: CASSPGNPYGYTF.